These T cell receptor beta chains were read from a single sample in a study of cytomegalovirus exposure and HLA in healthy donors. The protocol was immunoSEQ multiplex PCR, while the TCRdb copy is restricted to in-frame clones and leaves out a portion. The sample includes more than 150,000 clones, over 80% of them seen just once. Sequenced input: PBMCs. The receptors were sampled from a woman aged 18-35 years in good health and CMV-seronegative. Both conserved end residues are part of each CDR3. Each record gives: D gene, J gene, V gene, clone size, CDR3 DNA, CDR3 protein. A D gene is named only where the DNA matches it firmly. Only some rows state a clone size, as once, few, many or a class for expanded clones.

D: TRBD2; J: TRBJ2-1; V: TRBV7-6; size: NA; DNA: TGTGCCAGCAGCCCGCGACTAGCGGGGGAGCAGTTCTTC; CDR3: CASSPRLAGEQFF
D: TRBD2; J: TRBJ2-5; V: TRBV5-4; size: NA; DNA: TGTGCCAGCAGCTCGAAGCTCCTCCGACTAGCGGGGGGCCAAGAGACCCAGTACTTC; CDR3: CASSSKLLRLAGGQETQYF
D: NA; J: TRBJ1-1; V: TRBV5-1; size: NA; DNA: TGCGCCAGCAGCTTGGTGCAGGGGAGGAACACTGAAGCTTTCTTT; CDR3: CASSLVQGRNTEAFF
D: NA; J: TRBJ1-2; V: TRBV7-9; size: few; DNA: TGTGCCAGCAGCTTCGGAAAGGGAGGACCCTATGGCTACACCTTC; CDR3: CASSFGKGGPYGYTF
D: NA; J: TRBJ1-1; V: TRBV7-9; size: NA; DNA: TGTTCCAGCAGCTCCCCAGGGGCTCTAAACACTGAAGCTTTCTTT; CDR3: CSSSSPGALNTEAFF
D: NA; J: TRBJ1-1; V: TRBV5-1; size: NA; DNA: TGCGCCAGCAGCCTCCTCCCGGGACAGAACACTGAAGCTTTCTTT; CDR3: CASSLLPGQNTEAFF
D: NA; J: TRBJ1-1; V: TRBV5-4; size: NA; DNA: TGTGCCAGCAGCTGGGCGACAGTGAACACTGAAGCTTTCTTT; CDR3: CASSWATVNTEAFF
D: TRBD1; J: TRBJ1-2; V: TRBV10-3; size: few; DNA: TGTGCCATCAGTGAGTCTATGACAGGGGAAGGCTACACCTTC; CDR3: CAISESMTGEGYTF
D: NA; J: TRBJ1-2; V: TRBV27; size: NA; DNA: TGTGCCAGCTCCCTAGTCGGGGTAGAGGGCTACACCTTC; CDR3: CASSLVGVEGYTF
D: TRBD2; J: TRBJ2-5; V: TRBV6-5; size: NA; DNA: TGTGCCAGCGCTAGCGGGATCGAGCAGGCGACCCAGTACTTC; CDR3: CASASGIEQATQYF
D: NA; J: TRBJ1-1; V: TRBV2; size: NA; DNA: TGTGCCAGCAGAGGACAGATGAACACTGAAGCTTTCTTT; CDR3: CASRGQMNTEAFF
D: TRBD2; J: TRBJ2-3; V: TRBV11-3; size: NA; DNA: TGTGCCAGCAGCCCGTACACGGTGCTAGCGGGGGATGACACAGATACGCAGTATTTT; CDR3: CASSPYTVLAGDDTDTQYF
D: NA; J: TRBJ2-3; V: TRBV29-1; size: NA; DNA: TGCAGCGTTCCCTCCCCCCCTAGCACAGATACGCAGTATTTT; CDR3: CSVPSPPSTDTQYF
D: NA; J: TRBJ1-1; V: TRBV4-2; size: NA; DNA: TGTGCCAGCAGCCCCCGGACTGCCACTGAAGCTTTCTTT; CDR3: CASSPRTATEAFF
D: NA; J: TRBJ1-4; V: TRBV6-6; size: NA; DNA: TGTGCCAGCAGTCGGGTCCGCAATGAAAAACTGTTTTTT; CDR3: CASSRVRNEKLFF
D: NA; J: TRBJ2-7; V: TRBV6-1; size: NA; DNA: TGTGCCAGCAGTGAATCCCCAGGCTGGGAGCAGTACTTC; CDR3: CASSESPGWEQYF
D: TRBD1; J: TRBJ2-6; V: TRBV15; size: few; DNA: TGTGCCACCAGCAGTGGGGACAGGGGGACAGGGGCCAACGTCCTGACTTTC; CDR3: CATSSGDRGTGANVLTF
D: NA; J: TRBJ1-2; V: TRBV11-2; size: NA; DNA: TGTGCCAGCAGCCGATGTACTGTAACGGGCTACACCTTC; CDR3: CASSRCTVTGYTF
D: NA; J: TRBJ2-1; V: TRBV18; size: NA; DNA: TGTGCCAGCTCACCACGACAGTACCTCTCCTACAATGAGCAGTTCTTC; CDR3: CASSPRQYLSYNEQFF
D: NA; J: TRBJ2-1; V: TRBV28; size: NA; DNA: TGTGCCAGCAGTCCCCCATCCGGACAGATACACAATGAGCAGTTCTTC; CDR3: CASSPPSGQIHNEQFF
D: NA; J: TRBJ2-3; V: TRBV30; size: NA; DNA: TGTGCCTGGGCCCCAGGGGTGGGAGATACGCAGTATTTT; CDR3: CAWAPGVGDTQYF
D: NA; J: TRBJ2-7; V: TRBV15; size: NA; DNA: TGTGCCACCAGCAGAGATCCCGGGACATCGAAAACGGACGAGCAGTACTTC; CDR3: CATSRDPGTSKTDEQYF
D: NA; J: TRBJ2-2; V: TRBV13; size: NA; DNA: TGTGCCAGCAGCTTAGTGGCACAGAACACCGGGGAGCTGTTTTTT; CDR3: CASSLVAQNTGELFF
D: NA; J: TRBJ2-1; V: TRBV30; size: NA; DNA: TGTGCCTGGAGTTTTGGACTACAGTACAATGAGCAGTTCTTC; CDR3: CAWSFGLQYNEQFF
D: NA; J: TRBJ2-4; V: TRBV29-1; size: NA; DNA: TGCAGCGTTAGAGACAGTTCTTTAGCCAAAAACAGTCAGTACTTC; CDR3: CSVRDSSLAKNSQYF
D: TRBD2; J: TRBJ2-3; V: TRBV28; size: NA; DNA: TGTGCCAGCAGCCCGGGCCCCTGGGGTAGCGGGGGCCCGGGGGATACGCAGTATTTT; CDR3: CASSPGPWGSGGPGDTQYF
D: TRBD2; J: TRBJ2-3; V: TRBV10-3; size: NA; DNA: TGTGCCATCAGTTCACTAGCGGGAAGCACAGATACGCAGTATTTT; CDR3: CAISSLAGSTDTQYF
D: NA; J: TRBJ1-1; V: TRBV6-6; size: NA; DNA: TGTGCCAGCAGTTCCTCTGCCAGGAACACTGAAGCTTTCTTT; CDR3: CASSSSARNTEAFF
D: NA; J: TRBJ2-3; V: TRBV5-6; size: NA; DNA: TGTGCCAGCATGGGGACTTCATCCGTAGATACGCAGTATTTT; CDR3: CASMGTSSVDTQYF
D: TRBD2; J: TRBJ2-7; V: TRBV11-2; size: NA; DNA: TGTGCCAGCAGCTTAGCCCCTAGCGGGGGCTCCTACGAGCAGTACTTC; CDR3: CASSLAPSGGSYEQYF
D: TRBD2; J: TRBJ2-3; V: TRBV10-1; size: NA; DNA: TGCGCCAGCGGGGGTCGGAGCGGGGGAACAGATACGCAGTATTTT; CDR3: CASGGRSGGTDTQYF
D: TRBD2; J: TRBJ2-3; V: TRBV7-8; size: NA; DNA: TGTGCCAGCAGCCGGGGACTAGCGGAAACCCGTCTCACAGATACGCAGTATTTT; CDR3: CASSRGLAETRLTDTQYF
D: NA; J: TRBJ1-4; V: TRBV5-1; size: once; DNA: TGCGCCAGCATGCGGGGGGACGCAACTAATGAAAAACTGTTTTTT; CDR3: CASMRGDATNEKLFF
D: TRBD1; J: TRBJ1-1; V: TRBV7-8; size: NA; DNA: TGTGCCAGCAGCTTAGGCCAGGGGGCGTTAACTGAAGCTTTCTTT; CDR3: CASSLGQGALTEAFF
D: NA; J: TRBJ1-5; V: TRBV19; size: NA; DNA: TGTGCCAGTAGTTCACGGGGGAAAAATCAGCCCCAGCATTTT; CDR3: CASSSRGKNQPQHF
D: NA; J: TRBJ1-1; V: TRBV6-5; size: NA; DNA: TGTGCCAGCAGTTCCGGGACAAGGAGAAACACTGAAGCTTTCTTT; CDR3: CASSSGTRRNTEAFF
D: NA; J: TRBJ2-7; V: TRBV5-5; size: NA; DNA: TGTGCCAGCAGCTTGGCCATGTACGAGCAGTACTTC; CDR3: CASSLAMYEQYF
D: TRBD1; J: TRBJ1-3; V: TRBV11-2; size: NA; DNA: TGTGCCAGCAGCTTAATCCCAGGGGGCGAAAACACCATATATTTT; CDR3: CASSLIPGGENTIYF
D: TRBD1; J: TRBJ1-2; V: TRBV5-6; size: NA; DNA: TGTGCCAGCAGCTTCCCGTTGGGACAGGGAGGCGGCTACACCTTC; CDR3: CASSFPLGQGGGYTF
D: TRBD1; J: TRBJ1-2; V: TRBV2; size: once; DNA: TGTGCCAGCACTCGGACAGGGCAGAGCTATGGCTACACCTTC; CDR3: CASTRTGQSYGYTF
D: NA; J: TRBJ1-2; V: TRBV6-5; size: NA; DNA: TGTGCCAGCAGTTACTCTGGGGGACTTAGCTATGGCTACACCTTC; CDR3: CASSYSGGLSYGYTF
D: TRBD2; J: TRBJ2-3; V: TRBV12-5; size: NA; DNA: TGTGCTAGTGCTTGGACTAGCGGGGGCAACCACAAGAGCACAGATACGCAGTATTTT; CDR3: CASAWTSGGNHKSTDTQYF
D: NA; J: TRBJ1-6; V: TRBV19; size: NA; DNA: TGTGCCAGTAGACAAGACAGTAATTCACCCCTCCACTTT; CDR3: CASRQDSNSPLHF
D: NA; J: TRBJ1-2; V: TRBV7-9; size: NA; DNA: TGTGCCAGCAGCTTACTGGCAGGGGCGGATGGCTACACCTTC; CDR3: CASSLLAGADGYTF
D: NA; J: TRBJ2-1; V: TRBV10-3; size: NA; DNA: TGTGCCATCAGTCCATCCTTGGGGGCTAGCGGTACCCCTAGCTCCTACAATGAGCAGTTCTTC; CDR3: CAISPSLGASGTPSSYNEQFF
D: TRBD1; J: TRBJ1-1; V: TRBV9; size: NA; DNA: TGTGCCAGCAGCGGGACAGGGGGAGGTACTGAAGCTTTCTTT; CDR3: CASSGTGGGTEAFF
D: TRBD1; J: TRBJ1-5; V: TRBV7-9; size: NA; DNA: TGTGCCAGCAGCACCACAGGGGGCAATCAGCCCCAGCATTTT; CDR3: CASSTTGGNQPQHF
D: NA; J: TRBJ1-5; V: TRBV19; size: NA; DNA: TGTGCCAGTAGTCCAGCGGGGCCGTATAGCAATCAGCCCCAGCATTTT; CDR3: CASSPAGPYSNQPQHF
D: NA; J: TRBJ1-5; V: TRBV6-1; size: once; DNA: TGTGCCAGCAGTGAGTTACGGGGGAGGCAGCCCCAGCATTTT; CDR3: CASSELRGRQPQHF
D: NA; J: TRBJ2-5; V: TRBV29-1; size: NA; DNA: TGCAGCGTCAATGGTGGGGGCCGAGGGGAGACCCAGTACTTC; CDR3: CSVNGGGRGETQYF
D: TRBD2; J: TRBJ2-7; V: TRBV5-4; size: few; DNA: TGTGCCAGCAGCTTAAGCGGGGGGGACTCCGAGCAGTACTTC; CDR3: CASSLSGGDSEQYF
D: NA; J: TRBJ1-4; V: TRBV7-6; size: NA; DNA: TGTGCCAGCAGCCCCGACATTGGGTCAACTAATGAAAAACTGTTTTTT; CDR3: CASSPDIGSTNEKLFF
D: NA; J: TRBJ2-5; V: TRBV7-2; size: NA; DNA: TGTGCCAGCAGCCTTCGGGGACCATCCGGGGGGACCCAGTACTTC; CDR3: CASSLRGPSGGTQYF
D: NA; J: TRBJ2-5; V: TRBV5-1; size: few; DNA: TGCGCCAGCAGCTTGGCCATACGAGAGGAGACCCAGTACTTC; CDR3: CASSLAIREETQYF
D: TRBD1; J: TRBJ1-1; V: TRBV5-1; size: NA; DNA: TGCGCCAGCAGCTTCCTCCCACAGGGGGACACTGAAGCTTTCTTT; CDR3: CASSFLPQGDTEAFF